The 23 T cell receptor beta chains below all came from one sample that was sequenced in a study of cytomegalovirus exposure and HLA in healthy donors. The study ran its PCR with 60 Vbeta and 13 Jbeta primers. Profiling relied on immunoSEQ multiplex PCR, and the TCRdb table lists in-frame clones only, not all of them. The sample contains some 99,000 clones, about four fifths of which appear only once. Material: PBMCs. These receptors were taken from a woman aged 25-40 years in good health and CMV-seronegative.

The V call is TRBV27, the J call TRBJ2-6, with 7 bases lining up with TRBD1. Trimming removed 7 bases from V and 1 base from J; junction bases left unmatched: 16. Looked up from germline, CDR1 is MNHEY and CDR2 is SMNVEV (reference sequence). This CDR3 region has 19 residues. As DNA, the CDR3 is TGTGCCAGCAAAAATACCCGGGACAGACGTAGTTCTGGGGCCAACGTCCTGACTTTC. It encodes CASKNTRDRRSSGANVLTF.

This chain's CDR3 is CASSQDRGNWNEQFF. The CDR3 nucleotides are TGCGCCAGCAGCCAAGATAGAGGGAACTGGAATGAGCAGTTCTTC. This rearrangement joins TRBV4-3 to TRBJ2-1, with D maybe TRBD2 (5 bases). V was pared by 0 bases and J by 7 bases, with 13 bases between. Germline CDR1 and CDR2: LGHNA and YSLEER. The CDR3 has 15 amino acids.

This clone was counted a few times. The gene calls are TRBV7-9 and TRBJ1-6; 9 bases map to TRBD1. Trimming removed 1 base from V and 9 bases from J; junction bases left unmatched: 4. CDR1 is SEHNR and CDR2 is FQNEAQ in the germline V gene (reference sequence). The CDR3 runs to 15 residues. The CDR3 here is CASSLERQGVSPLHF. The CDR3 region has the DNA TGTGCCAGCAGCTTAGAGAGACAGGGGGTTTCACCCCTCCACTTT.

This clone was seen more than once but under ten times. This chain links TRBV4-1 with TRBJ2-1; a possible D gene is TRBD2 (6 bases). V was trimmed by 1 base and J by 7 bases, leaving 20 bases between them. CDR3 length: 17 amino acids. The germline V gene encodes CDR1 MGHRA and CDR2 YSYEKL. CDR3 sequence (DNA): TGCGCCAGCAGCCAAGTTGATATGGGACTCCCCGGGAATGAGCAGTTCTTC. Amino acid sequence: CASSQVDMGLPGNEQFF.

The CDR3 DNA reads as TGTGCCAGCAGCCAAGAGCCCACAGGGGACTCTGGAAACACCATATATTTT. This gives the protein CASSQEPTGDSGNTIYF. The rearrangement uses TRBV4-2 and TRBJ1-3; 7 nucleotides line up with TRBD1. Germline assignment: CDR1 LGHNA and CDR2 YNFKEQ. Germline trimming cut 0 bases from V and 0 bases from J; bases unmatched to any gene: 5. This CDR3 region has 17 residues.

V and J are TRBV11-2 and TRBJ2-6; 12 bases match TRBD1. Per the germline V gene, CDR1 is SGHAT and CDR2 is FQNNGV. The ends lost 4 bases at V and 2 bases at J; junction bases unmatched: 9. CDR3 length: 19 residues. The CDR3 DNA is TGTGCCAGCAGCTCGCCAACCGGGACAGGGGGCGCTGGGGCCAACGTCCTGACTTTC. It translates to CASSSPTGTGGAGANVLTF. Full variable domain (remainder filled in from reference TRBV11-2 and TRBJ2-6): EAGVAQSPRYKIIEKRQSVAFWCNPISGHATLYWYQQILGQGPKLLIQFQNNGVVDDSQLPKDRFSAERLKGVDSTLKIQPAKLEDSAVYLCASSSPTGTGGAGANVLTFGAGSRLTVL.

The J gene is TRBJ2-3, the V gene TRBV4-2, with D possibly being TRBD2 (6 bases). This CDR3 has 15 amino acids. Germline CDR1 is LGHNA and CDR2 is YNFKEQ. V lost 1 base and J lost 3, with 11 bases in between. For the CDR3, the DNA is TGTGCCAGCAGCCAAGGGGAACTAGCAACAGATACGCAGTATTTT. Amino acids: CASSQGELATDTQYF.

The V and J genes are TRBV10-3 and TRBJ2-3; D gene ambiguous. V was trimmed by 4 bases and J by 0 bases, leaving 11 bases between them. Germline V gene data show CDR1 as ENHRY and CDR2 as SYGVKD. The CDR3 runs 15 residues. CDR3 region: CAISGGSISTDTQYF. CDR3 nucleotides: TGTGCCATCAGTGGAGGTTCTATTAGCACAGATACGCAGTATTTT.

V is TRBV5-4 and J is TRBJ2-3; D is unclear. Germline assignment: CDR1 SGHNT and CDR2 YYREEE (reference sequence). Between the trimmed V and J ends, which lost 4 bases and 2 bases, there was a span of 8 bases. This CDR3 is 13 amino acids long. DNA of the CDR3: TGTGCCAGCAGCCAAGACACCACAGATACGCAGTATTTT. Its translation is CASSQDTTDTQYF.

The gene calls are TRBV18 and TRBJ2-6; D is unresolved. The CDR3 is made up of 15 amino acids. Trimming shortened V by 2 bases and J by 0 bases, and 5 bases separated the two germline ends. In germline, CDR1 is KGHSH, CDR2 LQKENI. CDR3 region: CASSPSGSGANVLTF. DNA for the CDR3: TGTGCCAGCTCACCATCGGGCTCTGGGGCCAACGTCCTGACTTTC.

The rearrangement joins TRBV6-1 to TRBJ2-7; 10 bases map to TRBD2. The CDR3 has 15 residues. Germline-derived CDR1 and CDR2 are MNHNS and SASEGT. Losses at the gene ends were 6 bases for V and 1 base for J; bases not matched to a gene: 6. As DNA, the CDR3 is TGTGCCAGCAGCGCTTGGACTAGCGGTTCCTACGAGCAGTACTTC. Translating it yields CASSAWTSGSYEQYF.

This clone has more than one count but fewer than ten. This chain uses TRBV11-2 with TRBJ2-7; 8 nucleotides agree with TRBD2. Germline CDR1 and CDR2: SGHAT and FQNNGV. The V gene end was trimmed by 5 bases and the J gene end by 0 bases; junction bases not matched to a gene: 6. The CDR3 spans 15 residues. The CDR3 spells CASSPTSGSSYEQYF. In nucleotides, the CDR3 is TGTGCCAGCAGCCCTACTAGCGGAAGCTCCTACGAGCAGTACTTC.

Concerning this clone itself: Relative to the germline gene, one junction end is altered; a read error may explain this. The rearrangement uses TRBV7-7 and TRBJ2-6; possible D gene TRBD2, 7 bases. The CDR3 runs 18 residues. Germline-derived CDR1 and CDR2 are SSHAT and FNYEAQ (reference sequence). CDR3 sequence reads: CASSPGRGYFPGANVLTF. The CDR3 coding sequence is TGTGCTAGCAGCCCTGGGAGGGGGTATTTCCCTGGGGCCAACGTCCTGACTTTC.

The chain is built from TRBV5-1 and TRBJ2-2; D unclear. Trimming left V 4 bases short and J 3 bases short, with 7 bases between. Germline V gives CDR1 SGHRS, CDR2 YFSETQ. This CDR3 has 13 amino acids. The DNA of the CDR3 is TGCGCCAGCAGCACTCTGGACACCGGGGAGCTGTTTTTT. Its protein product is CASSTLDTGELFF.

The chain couples TRBV7-9 to TRBJ1-2; 7 bases align to TRBD1. CDR3 size: 14 residues. V shed 1 base, J shed 2 bases, and the junction held 1 base outside the gene matches. Germline V gene sequence: CDR1 SEHNR, CDR2 FQNEAQ (reference sequence). The CDR3 region is CASSLGQGNYGYTF. The CDR3 coding sequence is TGTGCCAGCAGCTTAGGACAGGGCAACTATGGCTACACCTTC.

V usage is TRBV28 and J usage is TRBJ1-6, with 8 positions matching TRBD1. Germline trimming cut 5 bases from V and 14 bases from J; bases unmatched to any gene: 5. The CDR3 sequence is 12 residues long. Germline CDR1 MDHEN, CDR2 SYDVKM. CDR3 loop: CASSQGAGTLHF. The CDR3 DNA sequence: TGTGCCAGCAGTCAGGGGGCCGGAACCCTCCACTTT.

The chain has TRBV6-1 and TRBJ1-5; D is possibly TRBD1 (5 bases). Germline CDR1 and CDR2: MNHNS and SASEGT. This CDR3 has 14 residues. V was trimmed by 3 bases and J by 6 bases, leaving 12 bases between them. The CDR3, as DNA: TGTGCCAGCAGTGACGGGGGGTCAGGTCAGCCCCAGCATTTT. Translated: CASSDGGSGQPQHF.

V gene TRBV5-1 combines with J gene TRBJ2-7, with TRBD2 as a possible D gene (5 bases). V lost 4 bases to trimming and J lost 1 base, with 9 bases between them. The CDR3 consists of 13 residues. The germline V gene has CDR1 SGHRS and CDR2 YFSETQ. Here the CDR3 DNA reads TGCGCCAGCAGCGTCGGGGTATCCTACGAGCAGTACTTC. The encoded protein is CASSVGVSYEQYF.

The V call is TRBV5-1, the J call TRBJ2-7; 7 bases map to TRBD2. Germline trimming cut 0 bases from V and 2 bases from J; bases unmatched to any gene: 5. This CDR3 region has 15 residues. CDR1 SGHRS and CDR2 YFSETQ come from the germline V gene. The CDR3 DNA sequence: TGCGCCAGCAGCTTGGCCACTAGCGTTACCTACGAGCAGTACTTC. Protein sequence: CASSLATSVTYEQYF.

The chain carries TRBV29-1 and TRBJ1-2; no clear D gene. Trimming took off 1 base at V and 5 bases at J, with 5 bases between the two ends. The CDR3 covers 11 residues. The germline V gene has CDR1 SQVTM and CDR2 ANQGSEA. The DNA of the CDR3 is TGCAGCGTTGAAGGCGGATATGGCTACACCTTC. This encodes CSVEGGYGYTF.

Of note for this clone: Other DNA variants within this sample encode the same CDR3. CDR3: CASSPGLANWILAKNIQYF. As DNA, the CDR3 is TGTGCCAGCAGTCCGGGACTAGCGAATTGGATACTAGCCAAAAACATTCAGTACTTC. J is TRBJ2-4 and V is TRBV27; 10 bases line up with TRBD2. The CDR3 runs to 19 residues. Looked up from germline, CDR1 is MNHEY and CDR2 is SMNVEV (reference sequence). With 5 bases clipped from V and 0 bases from J, the junction kept 13 bases outside the gene matches.

The V and J genes are TRBV18 and TRBJ1-2; TRBD1 agrees at 8 bases. The CDR3 extends over 16 amino acids. Germline V CDR1 and CDR2: KGHSH, LQKENI. The junction had 9 bases not matched to a gene; V was cut back by 2 bases and J by 4 bases. CDR3 nucleotide sequence: TGTGCCAGCTCACCAGGACAGGGAGTGAATTCCTATGGCTACACCTTC. The encoded protein is CASSPGQGVNSYGYTF.

This chain connects TRBV20-1 to TRBJ2-1; no definite D call. V lost 5 bases and J 7 bases, leaving 6 bases between the germline ends. The CDR3 contains 10 residues. CDR1 and CDR2 from the germline V gene are DFQATT and SNEGSKA (reference sequence). CDR3 amino acids: CSALRNEQFF. As DNA, the CDR3 is TGCAGTGCTCTACGAAATGAGCAGTTCTTC.